Following are 8 T cell receptor beta chains from one sample sequenced in a study of blood T cell repertoires in COVID-19. The protocol was immunoSEQ multiplex PCR, while the TCRdb copy is restricted to in-frame clones and leaves out a portion. Of 300,000 to 350,000 clones listed, around 89% are singletons. Sequences were obtained from peripheral blood. These receptors all come from a woman aged 40 to 55 with COVID-19, enrolled during active disease.

The gene calls are TRBV11-2 and TRBJ2-1, with D perhaps matching TRBD2 (6 bases). V lost 4 bases and J 3 bases, leaving 19 bases between the germline ends. CDR1 SGHAT and CDR2 FQNNGV come from the germline V gene. CDR3 size: 17 residues. The CDR3 sequence is CASSSYGSAGRYNEQFF. The CDR3 bases are TGTGCCAGCAGCTCCTACGGTTCTGCGGGACGCTACAATGAGCAGTTCTTC.

This chain connects TRBV7-2 to TRBJ1-3, with 7 nucleotides matching TRBD1. The CDR3 loop spans 17 amino acids. The V gene's germline CDR1 is SGHTA and CDR2 FQGNSA. J gave up 0 bases and V 0 bases, and 5 bases lay outside the gene matches. The CDR3 region is CASSLARQGGSGNTIYF. The CDR3 nucleotides read TGTGCCAGCAGCTTAGCGCGACAGGGCGGCTCTGGAAACACCATATATTTT.

This clone came up a few times. V is TRBV25-1 and J is TRBJ1-2; 10 bases map to TRBD1. Trimming cost V 3 bases and J 6 bases; bases outside gene matches: 4. Germline V gene sequence: CDR1 MGHDK, CDR2 SYGVNS. The CDR3 length is 14 residues. CDR3 DNA: TGTGCCAGCAGTGAGGCTGGGACAGGGGATGGCTACACCTTC. This gives the protein CASSEAGTGDGYTF.

The rearrangement links TRBV5-5 to TRBJ2-7, with 11 bases lining up with TRBD1. The CDR3 is 17 residues long. Trimming cost V 1 base and J 8 bases; bases outside gene matches: 14. Germline V CDR1 and CDR2: SGHKS, YYEKEE (reference sequence). CDR3 nucleotides: TGTGCCAGCAGCTTGATCGCTGGACAGGGGGCCCCCGGCCAGCAGTACTTC. Protein product: CASSLIAGQGAPGQQYF.

The rearrangement links TRBV29-1 to TRBJ1-1, with D uncertain. Per germline, CDR1 SQVTM and CDR2 ANQGSEA. This CDR3 has 11 residues. The V gene lost 7 bases and the J gene lost 1 base, with 7 bases spanning the gap. In DNA, the CDR3 is TGCAGCGCAGCTCCGAACACTGAAGCTTTCTTT. Its translation is CSAAPNTEAFF.

This clone was seen once. The CDR3 loop reads CASSSRAGGLYNSPLHF. The CDR3 DNA reads TGTGCCAGCAGTTCTCGGGCGGGGGGGCTTTATAATTCACCCCTCCACTTT. The chain carries TRBV7-2 and TRBJ1-6, with D possibly being TRBD1 (6 bases). V dropped 6 bases and J dropped 4 bases, with 19 bases sitting between them. Germline V gives CDR1 SGHTA, CDR2 FQGNSA. CDR3 size: 17 residues. Supplemented by reference TRBV7-2 and TRBJ1-6, the full variable domain reads GAGVSQSPSNKVTEKGKDVELRCDPISGHTALYWYRQSLGQGLEFLIYFQGNSAPDKSGLPSDRFSAERTGGSVSTLTIQRTQQEDSAVYLCASSSRAGGLYNSPLHFGNGTRLTVT.

V is TRBV14 and J is TRBJ1-1; D unclear. Trimming left V 0 bases short and J 0 bases short, with 8 bases between. The V gene's germline CDR1 is SGHDN and CDR2 FVKESK. The CDR3 runs to 15 residues. CDR3 nucleotide sequence: TGTGCCAGCAGCCAAGATACGGTTATGAACACTGAAGCTTTCTTT. The encoded protein is CASSQDTVMNTEAFF. Drawing the rest from reference TRBV14 and TRBJ1-1, the complete variable domain is EAGVTQFPSHSVIEKGQTVTLRCDPISGHDNLYWYRRVMGKEIKFLLHFVKESKQDESGMPNNRFLAERTGGTYSTLKVQPAELEDSGVYFCASSQDTVMNTEAFFGQGTRLTVV.

As DNA, the CDR3 is TGTGCCAGCAGCCCGGGACAGGGGGCCTACGAGCAGTACTTC. It specifies CASSPGQGAYEQYF. The chain links TRBV4-2 to TRBJ2-7, with 11 bases aligning to TRBD1. Germline CDR1 and CDR2: LGHNA and YNFKEQ. V was pared by 4 bases and J by 2 bases, with 1 base of the junction left unmatched. This CDR3 is built from 14 residues.